The 19 T cell receptor beta chains in this list originate from one sample, sequenced in a study of blood T cell repertoires in COVID-19. Sequencing used immunoSEQ multiplex PCR; TCRdb keeps in-frame clones, though not all of them. This table holds around 64,000 clones, around 86% found once. Sequenced sample: peripheral blood. These receptors came from a man younger than 45 with acute or convalescent COVID-19.

The chain joins TRBV6-5 to TRBJ1-1; 9 nucleotides match TRBD1. This CDR3 is 15 amino acids long. CDR1 is MNHEY, CDR2 SVGAGI, per germline. Trimming at V came to 6 bases and at J to 2 bases, leaving 7 bases not matched to a gene. The CDR3: CASRRDRGYNTEAFF. DNA of the CDR3: TGTGCCAGCAGGCGCGACAGGGGGTACAACACTGAAGCTTTCTTT.

The J gene is TRBJ2-5, the V gene TRBV29-1, with D maybe TRBD1 (5 bases). Trimming left V 2 bases short and J 5 bases short, with 9 bases between. Germline CDR1 and CDR2: SQVTM and ANQGSEA. The CDR3 consists of 12 residues. This CDR3 is CSVEKGWETQYF. The CDR3 nucleotides read TGCAGCGTTGAAAAGGGGTGGGAGACCCAGTACTTC. Together with reference TRBV29-1 and TRBJ2-5, the CDR3 gives the full variable domain: SAVISQKPSRDICQRGTSLTIQCQVDSQVTMMFWYRQQPGQSLTLIATANQGSEATYESGFVIDKFPISRPNLTFSTLTVSNMSPEDSSIYLCSVEKGWETQYFGPGTRLLVL.

The V gene is TRBV10-1, the J gene TRBJ2-5; 7 bases are shared with TRBD2. Germline-derived CDR1 and CDR2 are WNHNN and SYGVQD (reference sequence). Germline trimming cut 9 bases from V and 3 bases from J; bases unmatched to any gene: 13. The CDR3 is made up of 15 amino acids. CDR3 sequence (DNA): TGCGCCAGTTACATACAAACTAGCGTCGAAGAGACCCAGTACTTC. Its protein is CASYIQTSVEETQYF.

There are a few counts of this clone. This chain links TRBV27 with TRBJ2-3; TRBD1 aligns across 7 bases. Trimming cost V 4 bases and J 2 bases; bases outside gene matches: 6. The CDR3 runs to 15 residues. From germline, CDR1 is MNHEY and CDR2 SMNVEV (reference sequence). CDR3 DNA: TGTGCCAGCAGTTCCAGGGACAGCTACACAGATACGCAGTATTTT. Encoded protein: CASSSRDSYTDTQYF.

This chain connects TRBV5-1 to TRBJ1-2; 8 nucleotides match TRBD1. The length of the CDR3 is 15 residues. CDR1 is SGHRS and CDR2 is YFSETQ in the germline V gene. V shed 4 bases and J 7 bases; nucleotides not matched to a gene: 12. The CDR3 loop is CASSPGQAHWGGYTF. As DNA, the CDR3 is TGCGCCAGCAGCCCGGGACAGGCCCATTGGGGTGGCTACACCTTC. Drawing the rest from reference TRBV5-1 and TRBJ1-2, the complete variable domain is KAGVTQTPRYLIKTRGQQVTLSCSPISGHRSVSWYQQTPGQGLQFLFEYFSETQRNKGNFPGRFSGRQFSNSRSEMNVSTLELGDSALYLCASSPGQAHWGGYTFGSGTRLTVV.

The chain links TRBV10-1 to TRBJ2-1, with D possibly TRBD1 on 5 matching bases. This CDR3 contains 13 residues. The germline CDR1 and CDR2 sequences are WNHNN and SYGVQD (reference sequence). The V end lost 1 base, the J end lost 8 bases, and 9 bases lay between the germline ends. The CDR3 sequence is CASSEYRYDEQFF. In DNA form, the CDR3 reads TGCGCCAGCAGTGAGTACAGGTACGATGAGCAGTTCTTC.

The chain carries TRBV2 and TRBJ1-2; 9 bases line up with TRBD1. CDR3 length equals 17 residues. The ends lost 4 bases at V and 2 bases at J; junction bases unmatched: 11. CDR1 SNHLY and CDR2 FYNNEI come from the germline V gene. The chain's CDR3 is CASSVKRTGAANYGYTF. The CDR3 DNA is TGTGCCAGCAGTGTCAAGAGGACAGGGGCGGCCAACTATGGCTACACCTTC. Supplemented by reference TRBV2 and TRBJ1-2, the full variable domain reads EPEVTQTPSHQVTQMGQEVILRCVPISNHLYFYWYRQILGQKVEFLVSFYNNEISEKSEIFDDQFSVERPDGSNFTLKIRSTKLEDSAMYFCASSVKRTGAANYGYTFGSGTRLTVV.

This rearrangement joins TRBV15 to TRBJ2-3; 7 bases fit TRBD1. J gave up 3 bases and V 4 bases, and 7 bases lay outside the gene matches. Germline CDR1 and CDR2: LNHNV and YYDKDF (reference sequence). This CDR3 contains 15 residues. The CDR3: CATSILRQGTDTQYF. In DNA, the CDR3 is TGTGCCACCAGCATCCTCCGACAGGGTACAGATACGCAGTATTTT.

The rearrangement links TRBV3-1 (or the pseudogene TRBV3-2) to TRBJ1-2, with a tentative D call TRBD1 (5 bases). Trimming cost V 1 base and J 3 bases, with 12 bases left between them. Germline loops: CDR1 LGHDT, CDR2 YNNKEL (reference sequence). The CDR3 has 15 amino acids. Here the CDR3 reads CASSQGGRDHYGYTF. The CDR3 DNA reads TGTGCCAGCAGCCAAGGTGGCAGGGATCACTATGGCTACACCTTC.

This sequence joins TRBV6-5 and TRBJ2-3; possibly TRBD2 for D (7 bases). The CDR3 is 14 amino acids. The V and J ends lost 11 bases and 4 bases respectively, with 19 bases between them. Looked up from germline, CDR1 is MNHEY and CDR2 is SVGAGI. Here the CDR3 DNA reads TGTGCCGCCGGAGTAGGGGGGGGGCCAGATACGCAGTATTTT. Protein sequence: CAAGVGGGPDTQYF.

The chain uses TRBV5-1 and TRBJ1-5; D is ambiguous. The CDR3 consists of 16 residues. Trimming took off 0 bases at V and 3 bases at J, with 13 bases between the two ends. The germline CDR1 and CDR2 sequences are SGHRS and YFSETQ. The CDR3 reads CASSLVPAQDNQPQHF. As DNA, the CDR3 is TGCGCCAGCAGCTTGGTGCCAGCCCAGGACAATCAGCCCCAGCATTTT. Drawing the rest from reference TRBV5-1 and TRBJ1-5, the complete variable domain is KAGVTQTPRYLIKTRGQQVTLSCSPISGHRSVSWYQQTPGQGLQFLFEYFSETQRNKGNFPGRFSGRQFSNSRSEMNVSTLELGDSALYLCASSLVPAQDNQPQHFGDGTRLSIL.

CDR3 amino acids: CASSFIAGGGLNEQFF. In DNA form, the CDR3 reads TGTGCCAGCAGCTTCATAGCGGGAGGTGGTTTAAATGAGCAGTTCTTC. The V and J genes are TRBV7-3 and TRBJ2-1; 10 bases fit TRBD2. V dropped 3 bases and J dropped 7; count of bases not matched to a gene: 9. This CDR3 has 16 residues. Germline CDR1 is SGHTA and CDR2 is FQGTGA. The full variable domain, rest sourced from reference TRBV7-3 and TRBJ2-1, is GAGVSQTPSNKVTEKGKYVELRCDPISGHTALYWYRQSLGQGPEFLIYFQGTGAADDSGLPNDRFFAVRPEGSVSTLKIQRTERGDSAVYLCASSFIAGGGLNEQFFGPGTRLTVL.

This rearrangement joins TRBV6-4 to TRBJ2-1; 12 bases match TRBD2. V was pared by 6 bases and J by 8 bases, with 11 bases of the junction left unmatched. Germline V gives CDR1 MRHNA, CDR2 SNTAGT. The CDR3 sequence is 16 residues long. The CDR3 DNA follows: TGTGCCAGCAGCTTAAGTCTAGCGGGAGGGCCCCATGAGCAGTTCTTC. It encodes CASSLSLAGGPHEQFF.

This clone was seen more than once but under ten times. This chain joins TRBV5-1 and TRBJ2-3; TRBD1 matches 7 bases. The V segment lost 0 bases and the J segment 1 base; nucleotides outside the gene matches: 2. The CDR3 sequence is 15 residues long. CDR1 is SGHRS and CDR2 is YFSETQ in the germline V gene. The CDR3: CASSLGQGGTDTQYF. As DNA, the CDR3 is TGCGCCAGCAGCTTGGGACAGGGCGGCACAGATACGCAGTATTTT.

The chain carries TRBV11-3 and TRBJ2-7, with 7 bases that match TRBD1. CDR1 and CDR2 from the germline V gene are SGHNT and YENEEA. The length of the CDR3 is 15 residues. Trimming cost V 4 bases and J 4 bases; bases outside gene matches: 10. The CDR3, as DNA: TGTGCCAGCAGCTCCGGAGGACAGGCAATTTACGAGCAGTACGTC. Translating gives CASSSGGQAIYEQYV.

The genes are TRBV20-1 and TRBJ1-1; 12 nucleotides line up with TRBD1. This CDR3 contains 21 residues. The V segment lost 3 bases and the J segment 2 bases; nucleotides outside the gene matches: 22. Germline V lookup: CDR1 DFQATT, CDR2 SNEGSKA (reference sequence). The CDR3 is CSASRIPGQGAPGLLNTEAFF. DNA of the CDR3: TGCAGTGCTAGTAGGATCCCGGGACAGGGGGCGCCGGGGCTTTTAAACACTGAAGCTTTCTTT.

The chain uses TRBV13 and TRBJ2-2, with 8 bases aligning to TRBD1. The CDR3 consists of 16 residues. With 5 bases clipped from V and 3 bases from J, the junction kept 8 bases outside the gene matches. Germline CDR1 and CDR2: PRHDT and FYEKMQ (reference sequence). The CDR3 spells CASSVIRDRYTGELFF. The DNA of the CDR3 is TGTGCCAGCAGCGTTATAAGGGACAGGTACACCGGGGAGCTGTTTTTT.

This chain joins TRBV5-6 and TRBJ2-4; maybe TRBD1 (5 bases). Trimming left V 1 base short and J 5 bases short, with 7 bases between. The V gene's germline CDR1 is SGHDT and CDR2 YYEEEE. CDR3 length: 13 residues. CDR3: CASSLTGENIQYF. In DNA form, the CDR3 reads TGTGCCAGCAGCTTGACAGGTGAAAACATTCAGTACTTC.

The chain recombines TRBV3-1 (or the pseudogene TRBV3-2) with TRBJ2-1, with a possible D match to TRBD2 (6 bases). Trimming stripped 4 bases from V and 7 bases from J, with 14 bases between. This CDR3 contains 14 residues. Germline CDR1 reads LGHDT; CDR2 reads YNNKEL (reference sequence). DNA for the CDR3: TGTGCCAGCAGCCTGGGACTGGCGGCTAATGAGCAGTTCTTC. This gives the protein CASSLGLAANEQFF.